This T cell receptor beta chain stems from a study of CD8+CD57+ T cells in acquired aplastic anemia. Template material for TCR beta VDJ and CDR3 profiling consisted of genomic DNA. TCRdb ran MiXCR on the reads and lists one entry per CDR3 protein. Among roughly 130,000 distinct CDR3 sequences listed, 48% were seen once. This clonotype was seen at least ten times. From germline, CDR1 is SGHRS and CDR2 YFSETQ. There are 15 residues in the CDR3. V was pared by 0 bases and J by 0 bases, with 6 bases between. J is TRBJ2-2 and V is TRBV5-1; D is ambiguous. The sample taken for sequencing was sorted CD4+, CD8+, or CD8+CD57+ T cells (not recorded which) from PBMCs. The receptor's source is a human donor in good health, serving as a control. CDR3 amino acids: CASSLGASNTGELFF. CDR3 nucleotides: TGCGCCAGCAGCTTGGGAGCTTCGAACACCGGGGAGCTGTTTTTT.